This T cell receptor (beta chain) was sequenced for a study of T cell repertoires in cytomegalovirus infection. About the research overall: From public TCR beta signatures came an indication of both CMV infection and matching HLA type. Overall study findings and caveats: Public TCR beta family frequency separated CMV-and-HLA carriers, including in an independent cohort. HLA-C-restricted, CMV-specific TCR beta clonotypes were dominant ex vivo.

TCRdb re-derived calls from the reads in MiXCR, one entry per CDR3 protein. The sample records 250,000 to 350,000 distinct CDR3 sequences, about 25% being singletons. V lost 0 bases and J 0 bases, leaving 11 bases between the germline ends. The germline gives CDR1 SGHTA, CDR2 FQGNSA. The CDR3 contains 17 residues. This clonotype was detected ten times or more. Antigen specificity is unknown. This receptor was taken from a human donor in good health (CMV status not recorded). Some clones in this sample may be carry-over from other donors' samples. The material sequenced was PBMCs. The V and J genes are TRBV7-2 and TRBJ2-2, with D hard to call. The CDR3 is CASSLAAGPTNTGELFF. CDR3 nucleotide sequence: TGTGCCAGCAGCTTAGCGGCCGGTCCTACGAACACCGGGGAGCTGTTTTTT. Full variable domain (missing parts from reference TRBV7-2 and TRBJ2-2): GAGVSQSPSNKVTEKGKDVELRCDPISGHTALYWYRQSLGQGLEFLIYFQGNSAPDKSGLPSDRFSAERTGGSVSTLTIQRTQQEDSAVYLCASSLAAGPTNTGELFFGEGSRLTVL.